This TCR beta chain was found in a study of OX40 agonist ivuxolimab in advanced cancers. Study-level results: Some patients without response likewise showed low normalized clonal expansion. On average, CD8+ T cells had more expanded clones than CD4+.

In the case of this clone: Its specificity is not known.

Assay used: immunoSEQ multiplex PCR; TCRdb lists only in-frame clones, some missing. The sample has about 100,000 clones, 75% to 90% seen once. Germline values: CDR1 GTSNPN, CDR2 SVGIG (reference sequence). This CDR3 has 15 amino acids. V was trimmed by 1 base and J by 4 bases, leaving 16 bases between them. The clonotype comes from an adult with an advanced solid tumor such as melanoma, head and neck, liver or kidney cancer. This chain links TRBV30 with TRBJ1-2; tentatively, D is TRBD1 (5 bases). The material was CD4+ or CD8+ T cells sorted from blood, obtained in a trial of the OX40 agonist ivuxolimab. CDR3: CAWSAPQGFGYGYTF. DNA for the CDR3: TGTGCCTGGAGTGCACCTCAGGGTTTTGGCTATGGCTACACCTTC.